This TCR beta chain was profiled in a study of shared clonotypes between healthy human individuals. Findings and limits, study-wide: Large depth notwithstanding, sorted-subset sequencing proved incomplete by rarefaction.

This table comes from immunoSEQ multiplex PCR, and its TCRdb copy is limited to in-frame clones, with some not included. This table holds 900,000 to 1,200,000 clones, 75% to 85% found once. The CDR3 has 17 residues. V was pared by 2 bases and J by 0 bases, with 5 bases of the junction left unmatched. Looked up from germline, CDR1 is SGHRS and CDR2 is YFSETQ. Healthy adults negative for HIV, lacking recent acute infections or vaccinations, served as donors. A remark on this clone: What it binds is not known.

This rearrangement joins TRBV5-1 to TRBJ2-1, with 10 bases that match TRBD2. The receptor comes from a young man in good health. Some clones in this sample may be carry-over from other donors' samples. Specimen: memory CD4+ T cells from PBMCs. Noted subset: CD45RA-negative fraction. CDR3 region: CASSFWTSGNSYNEQFF. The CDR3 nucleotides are TGCGCCAGCAGCTTTTGGACTAGCGGAAACTCCTACAATGAGCAGTTCTTC.